This section outlines one T cell receptor (beta chain) sequence together with its context. Antigen unknown. TCR alpha and TCR beta cDNA libraries with sample barcodes and UMIs came from 5'RACE using constant-segment primers. TCRdb reanalysed the 5' RACE reads using MiXCR and keeps one entry per CDR3 protein. Here the sample spans about 140,000 distinct CDR3 sequences, roughly 13% being singletons. The CDR3 has 13 amino acids. Germline CDR1 reads SEHNR; CDR2 reads FQNEAQ (reference sequence). The V segment lost 5 bases and the J segment 11 bases; nucleotides outside the gene matches: 9. The data belong to a study of T-cell memory formation after mild COVID-19. Study findings and constraints: A second wave expanding day 15 to 37 was CD4+-biased; contracting clones were balanced. The authors did not confirm SARS-CoV-2 specificity of second-wave clones peaking day 37. Largely, contracting CD4+ clones fell within CM and EM, and contracting CD8+ clones within EMRA.

This sequence originates from an adult woman who had mild COVID-19 (a few samples of this study predate the infection). Cell type and time point are not known. Sequencing input: PBMCs or a T cell subset sorted from them (not recorded which). This chain uses TRBV7-9 with TRBJ2-1; 7 bases are a match to TRBD2. CDR3 protein: CASSDLGGFKQFF. The CDR3 nucleotides are TGTGCCAGCAGCGACCTGGGGGGGTTTAAGCAGTTCTTC.